These T cell receptor beta chains were read from a single sample in a study of blood T cells in healthy people across ages. TCRdb analysed the 5' RACE reads with MiXCR anew, one entry per CDR3 protein. Among roughly 560,000 distinct CDR3 sequences, around 24% were seen once, and the ten largest hold around 10%. The same data also went into a second study, on T cells of mothers and their children.

The sequenced sample consisted of blood. These receptors all stem from a boy younger than 18 in good health. Both conserved end residues are part of each CDR3. D genes are given only for firm matches. Rows give clone size only sometimes, using once, few, many, or a class for an expanded clone.

length | D | J | V | size | DNA | CDR3
19 | TRBD1 | TRBJ2-3 | TRBV7-8 | - | TGTGCCAGCAGCTTAGTCGTTATAGTCGGGACAGGCCCCTGGGATACGCAGTATTTT | CASSLVVIVGTGPWDTQYF
16 | - | TRBJ1-2 | TRBV6-5 | - | TGTGCCAGCAGTTCCCACCCTAATACAGTTTCCGATGGCTACACCTTC | CASSSHPNTVSDGYTF
14 | - | TRBJ2-5 | TRBV2 | - | TGTGCCAGCAGTGAGAGGAGGGCCCAAGAGACCCAGTACTTC | CASSERRAQETQYF
15 | - | TRBJ1-1 | TRBV19 | - | TGTGCCAGTAGTACCCCACAGGGTTTTAGCACTGAAGCTTTCTTT | CASSTPQGFSTEAFF
13 | - | TRBJ2-2 | TRBV3-1 | few | TGTGCCAGCCTGAGGGCAGGGACCGGGGAGCTGTTTTTT | CASLRAGTGELFF
17 | TRBD2 | TRBJ2-3 | TRBV12-5 | once | TGTGCTAGTGCCTTGCTGGGACTAGCATTATTCGTAGATACGCAGTATTTT | CASALLGLALFVDTQYF
17 | - | TRBJ2-3 | TRBV7-2 | few | TGTGCCAGCAGCTTAGGCGACGGGGGGCACCACACAGATACGCAGTATTTT | CASSLGDGGHHTDTQYF
15 | TRBD1 | TRBJ2-5 | TRBV6-5 | - | TGTGCCAGCAGAAAACTCGGGACAGGGCAAGAGACCCAGTACTTC | CASRKLGTGQETQYF
15 | TRBD1 | TRBJ2-5 | TRBV28 | few | TGTGCCAGCAGGGTCCCAGGGACAGGGGGAGAGACCCAGTACTTC | CASRVPGTGGETQYF
14 | - | TRBJ1-2 | TRBV29-1 | - | TGCAGCGTTGGGTCCAAGGAAGGTCCCTATGGCTACACCTTC | CSVGSKEGPYGYTF
13 | - | TRBJ1-6 | TRBV12-3/TRBV12-4 | few | TGTGCCAGCAGTTTGGCCCGGAATTCACCCCTCCACTTT | CASSLARNSPLHF
15 | TRBD1 | TRBJ1-2 | TRBV7-6 | - | TGTGCCAGCAGCCCCACGAACAGGGGCGGCTATGGCTACACCTTC | CASSPTNRGGYGYTF
16 | TRBD1 | TRBJ2-4 | TRBV4-1 | - | TGCGCCAGCTCACCTACAGGGGGCACGACCAAAAACATTCAGTACTTC | CASSPTGGTTKNIQYF